A single sample gave rise to the 4 T cell receptor beta chains below, sequenced in a study of blood T cell repertoires in COVID-19. Measured with immunoSEQ multiplex PCR; TCRdb has only the in-frame clones, and not every one. The table shows 250,000 to 350,000 clones, with approximately 84% occurring only once. Sequencing was done on a sample of peripheral blood. The receptors stem from a human donor with COVID-19, enrolled during active disease. The donor label of this sample is uncertain.

CDR3 protein: CASSFLASTDTQYF. In nucleotides, the CDR3 is TGCGCCAGCAGCTTCCTGGCCTCTACAGATACGCAGTATTTT. V and J are TRBV5-1 and TRBJ2-3; D remains unclear. Per germline, CDR1 SGHRS and CDR2 YFSETQ. The CDR3 extends over 14 amino acids. V was clipped by 2 bases and J by 3 bases, with 10 bases between them.

CDR3 DNA: TGTGCCAGTGGGACAGGGAGCACAGATACGCAGTATTTT. Residues: CASGTGSTDTQYF. This rearrangement joins TRBV6-4 to TRBJ2-3; 9 bases agree with TRBD1. The V gene's germline CDR1 is MRHNA and CDR2 SNTAGT. The CDR3 totals 13 residues. The junction had 1 base not matched to a gene; V was cut back by 9 bases and J by 0 bases.

This chain uses TRBV30 with TRBJ2-1, with 15 nucleotides matching TRBD2. The V gene end was trimmed by 4 bases and the J gene end by 9 bases; junction bases not matched to a gene: 10. The CDR3 totals 16 residues. Germline assignment: CDR1 GTSNPN and CDR2 SVGIG (reference sequence). Written as DNA, the CDR3 is TGTGCCTGGAAATCGGATTGGGGACTAGCGGGAGGTGAGCAGTTCTTC. Protein sequence: CAWKSDWGLAGGEQFF.

This clone was counted a few times. J is TRBJ2-2 and V is TRBV9; D not resolved. Germline assignment: CDR1 SGDLS and CDR2 YYNGEE. With 0 bases removed from V and 0 bases from J, the gap between germline ends came to 9 bases. This CDR3 contains 16 residues. CDR3 sequence: CASSVEGGANTGELFF. The CDR3 bases are TGTGCCAGCAGCGTAGAAGGCGGAGCGAACACCGGGGAGCTGTTTTTT. The full variable domain, with the rest looked up from reference TRBV9 and TRBJ2-2, is DSGVTQTPKHLITATGQRVTLRCSPRSGDLSVYWYQQSLDQGLQFLIQYYNGEERAKGNILERFSAQQFPDLHSELNLSSLELGDSALYFCASSVEGGANTGELFFGEGSRLTVL.